The clone carrying this T cell receptor beta chain was found many times. Its cognate antigen is unknown. These data are taken from a study of T cells after yellow fever vaccination. Overall study context: Any fraction with a low cell number was prepared using SMART-Seq v4 Ultra Low Input. Whole-study results and caveats: Re-detected after boosting: most primary clones, 96% of CD4 and about 89% of CD8.

Researchers made TCR cDNA using 5'RACE template switching, and this step added a universal primer site and UMIs. TCRdb redid the calling of the 5' RACE reads with MiXCR, one entry per CDR3 protein. The sample yields 250,000 to 350,000 distinct CDR3 sequences, roughly 6.8% seen once. The V and J ends lost 5 bases and 2 bases respectively, with 9 bases between them. Germline CDR1 DFQATT, CDR2 SNEGSKA (reference sequence). The CDR3 runs 12 residues. The receptor was isolated from a man aged 18 to 35 who received the YFV17D yellow fever vaccine. The chain links TRBV20-1 to TRBJ1-1, with D uncertain. Material: PBMCs, obtained about 41 days after the first yellow fever vaccination. The CDR3 reads CSAAIGNTEAFF. The DNA for the CDR3 is TGCAGTGCTGCCATAGGTAACACTGAAGCTTTCTTT.